What follows describes a single TCR beta chain. Antigen unknown. This entry belongs to a study of T cell responses to AZD1222 COVID-19 vaccine. Looking at the study overall: Second doses at about 4 or about 12 weeks were pooled.

Assay used: immunoSEQ multiplex PCR; TCRdb lists only in-frame clones, some missing. This sample has about 86,000 clones, with 70% to 80% found just once. This CDR3 spans 16 amino acids. Trimming took off 0 bases at V and 3 bases at J, with 12 bases between the two ends. Germline loops: CDR1 LNHNV, CDR2 YYDKDF (reference sequence). Study-level findings and limits: Only five or six people who got AZD1222 tested seropositive at baseline. Across spike, vaccine-associated CD4 TCRs were found, dominant at 160-218 and 743-854.

The sample consisted of peripheral blood, taken on day 0 of AZD1222 vaccination. The rearrangement joins TRBV15 to TRBJ1-5; possible D gene TRBD1, 5 bases. The sequence was collected from an adult in good health. The CDR3 sequence: CATSRDRGGYNQPQHF. For the CDR3, the DNA is TGTGCCACCAGCAGAGATCGCGGGGGGTACAATCAGCCCCAGCATTTT.